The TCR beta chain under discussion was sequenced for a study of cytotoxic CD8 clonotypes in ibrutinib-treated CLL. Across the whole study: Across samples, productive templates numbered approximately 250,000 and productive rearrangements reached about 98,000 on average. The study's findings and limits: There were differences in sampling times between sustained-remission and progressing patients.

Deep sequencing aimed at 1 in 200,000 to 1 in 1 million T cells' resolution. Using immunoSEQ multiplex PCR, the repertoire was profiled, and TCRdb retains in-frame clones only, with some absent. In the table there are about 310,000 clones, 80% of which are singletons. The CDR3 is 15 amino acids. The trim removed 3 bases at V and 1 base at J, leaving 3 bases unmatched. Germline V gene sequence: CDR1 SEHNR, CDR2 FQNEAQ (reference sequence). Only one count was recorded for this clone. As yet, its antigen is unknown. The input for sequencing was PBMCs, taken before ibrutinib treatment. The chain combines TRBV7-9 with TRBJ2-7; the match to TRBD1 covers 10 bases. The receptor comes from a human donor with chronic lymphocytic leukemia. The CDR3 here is CASSLDRGISYEQYF. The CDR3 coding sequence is TGTGCCAGCAGCTTGGACAGGGGGATTTCCTACGAGCAGTACTTC.